Listed below are T cell receptor beta chains from one sample, sequenced in a study of cytomegalovirus exposure and HLA in healthy donors. Using immunoSEQ multiplex PCR, the repertoire was profiled, and TCRdb retains in-frame clones only, with some absent. The repertoire includes 95,000 to 120,000 clones, over 75% of them detected once, and roughly 2.5% sits in the top ten. Sequenced sample: PBMCs. The receptors here all came from a young woman in good health and CMV-seronegative. CDR3s include the opening cysteine and the closing phenylalanine or tryptophan. Each record gives: D gene, J gene, V gene, clone size, CDR3 protein, CDR3 DNA. D genes are given only for firm matches. Size is stated for part of the rows, as once, few or many counts, or as a class when the clone is expanded.

D: -
J: TRBJ2-2
V: TRBV2
size: -
CDR3: CASSVERTGELFF
DNA: TGTGCCAGCAGTGTGGAGCGCACCGGGGAGCTGTTTTTT

D: -
J: TRBJ2-1
V: TRBV21-1
size: -
CDR3: CASGGDRHNEQFF
DNA: TGTGCCAGCGGAGGAGATCGGCACAATGAGCAGTTCTTC

D: TRBD1
J: TRBJ2-7
V: TRBV6-5
size: -
CDR3: CASVDRASYEQYF
DNA: TGTGCCAGCGTTGACAGGGCCTCCTACGAGCAGTACTTC

D: -
J: TRBJ2-1
V: TRBV6-5
size: -
CDR3: CASSYSSYPEHEQFF
DNA: TGTGCCAGCAGTTACTCGTCCTACCCCGAGCATGAGCAGTTCTTC

D: TRBD1
J: TRBJ1-5
V: TRBV7-9
size: -
CDR3: CASSQGTGRVQPQHF
DNA: TGTGCCAGCAGCCAGGGGACAGGGAGAGTTCAGCCCCAGCATTTT

D: -
J: TRBJ1-2
V: TRBV28
size: -
CDR3: CASSLTDRFNYGYTF
DNA: TGTGCCAGCAGTTTAACGGACAGATTTAACTATGGCTACACCTTC

D: TRBD1
J: TRBJ1-1
V: TRBV9
size: -
CDR3: CASTAGTENTEAFF
DNA: TGTGCCAGCACGGCCGGGACAGAGAACACTGAAGCTTTCTTT

D: -
J: TRBJ1-4
V: TRBV19
size: -
CDR3: CASSIRAAGEKLFF
DNA: TGTGCCAGTAGTATCAGGGCCGCAGGGGAAAAACTGTTTTTT

D: TRBD1
J: TRBJ1-1
V: TRBV30
size: -
CDR3: CASYPRTGLAEAFF
DNA: TGTGCCTCTTACCCTCGGACAGGGTTAGCTGAAGCTTTCTTT

D: TRBD1
J: TRBJ1-2
V: TRBV7-2
size: -
CDR3: CASSARGGTGGAYGYTF
DNA: TGTGCCAGCAGCGCCCGGGGGGGGACAGGGGGCGCCTACGGCTACACCTTC

D: TRBD1
J: TRBJ1-2
V: TRBV19
size: once
CDR3: CASRTGMNGYTF
DNA: TGTGCCAGTAGGACAGGGATGAATGGCTACACCTTC

D: -
J: TRBJ2-7
V: TRBV7-8
size: -
CDR3: CASSLRGLSYEQYF
DNA: TGTGCCAGCAGCTTAAGGGGTCTCTCCTACGAGCAGTACTTC

D: -
J: TRBJ2-3
V: TRBV7-9
size: -
CDR3: CASSFDWWASTDTQYF
DNA: TGTGCCAGCAGCTTTGATTGGTGGGCTAGCACAGATACGCAGTATTTT

D: -
J: TRBJ2-7
V: TRBV5-1
size: -
CDR3: CASSLELAGTYEQYF
DNA: TGCGCCAGCAGCTTGGAGTTGGCGGGGACCTACGAGCAGTACTTC

D: TRBD1
J: TRBJ1-4
V: TRBV5-8
size: few
CDR3: CASSWGTGARNEKLFF
DNA: TGTGCCAGCAGCTGGGGGACAGGGGCCCGGAATGAAAAACTGTTTTTT

D: -
J: TRBJ2-4
V: TRBV7-9
size: once
CDR3: CASSPVLVIAKNIQYF
DNA: TGTGCCAGCAGCCCTGTACTAGTTATTGCCAAAAACATTCAGTACTTC

D: -
J: TRBJ2-1
V: TRBV13
size: -
CDR3: CASSFDGKTEQFF
DNA: TGTGCCAGCAGCTTTGACGGGAAAACTGAGCAGTTCTTC

D: -
J: TRBJ1-2
V: TRBV6-5
size: -
CDR3: CASSPRYWGGYTF
DNA: TGTGCCAGCAGCCCGAGGTACTGGGGCGGCTACACCTTC

D: -
J: TRBJ1-6
V: TRBV5-1
size: -
CDR3: CASSLRGGLPTDNYNSPLHF
DNA: TGCGCCAGCAGCCTAAGGGGCGGATTACCGACAGACAACTATAATTCACCCCTCCACTTT

D: -
J: TRBJ1-2
V: TRBV5-8
size: -
CDR3: CASSLQGRGGYTF
DNA: TGTGCCAGCAGCTTGCAGGGGAGGGGTGGCTACACCTTC

D: -
J: TRBJ1-1
V: TRBV28
size: -
CDR3: CASSFILVGAGTEAFF
DNA: TGTGCCAGCAGTTTCATATTAGTAGGGGCGGGGACTGAAGCTTTCTTT

D: -
J: TRBJ1-3
V: TRBV7-8
size: -
CDR3: CASSLGAGINGNTIYF
DNA: TGTGCCAGCAGCTTAGGTGCAGGGATAAATGGAAACACCATATATTTT

D: -
J: TRBJ2-3
V: TRBV5-1
size: -
CDR3: CASSWGRGTRTDTQYF
DNA: TGCGCCAGCAGCTGGGGGCGAGGAACTCGCACAGATACGCAGTATTTT

D: TRBD2
J: TRBJ2-7
V: TRBV7-2
size: -
CDR3: CASSSTGTSGRRPQYF
DNA: TGTGCCAGCAGCTCGACCGGGACTAGCGGGAGGAGGCCCCAGTACTTC

D: TRBD1
J: TRBJ1-1
V: TRBV19
size: -
CDR3: CASSTGTAAEAFF
DNA: TGTGCCAGTAGTACCGGGACAGCGGCTGAAGCTTTCTTT

D: TRBD1
J: TRBJ1-2
V: TRBV28
size: -
CDR3: CASSLETGTQGGYTF
DNA: TGTGCCAGCAGCCTCGAGACAGGGACGCAAGGTGGCTACACCTTC

D: -
J: TRBJ1-2
V: TRBV5-6
size: -
CDR3: CASSLPTTGYRPRGYTF
DNA: TGTGCCAGCAGCTTGCCCACTACAGGGTATCGGCCTCGGGGCTACACCTTC

D: -
J: TRBJ2-5
V: TRBV10-1
size: -
CDR3: CASSATGSETQYF
DNA: TGCGCCAGCAGTGCCACAGGGTCAGAGACCCAGTACTTC

D: TRBD2
J: TRBJ2-1
V: TRBV28
size: -
CDR3: CASTFSGSLSYNEQFF
DNA: TGTGCCAGCACCTTTAGCGGGAGCCTCTCCTACAATGAGCAGTTCTTC

D: -
J: TRBJ1-1
V: TRBV27
size: -
CDR3: CASSSPGWNTEAFF
DNA: TGTGCCAGCAGTTCGCCAGGATGGAACACTGAAGCTTTCTTT

D: TRBD2
J: TRBJ2-3
V: TRBV7-2
size: -
CDR3: CASSTGLAGAEADTQYF
DNA: TGTGCCAGCAGCACCGGACTAGCGGGGGCTGAGGCAGATACGCAGTATTTT

D: TRBD1
J: TRBJ2-5
V: TRBV4-2
size: -
CDR3: CASSNVQGADETQYF
DNA: TGTGCCAGCAGCAACGTTCAGGGGGCAGATGAGACCCAGTACTTC

D: -
J: TRBJ1-5
V: TRBV13
size: -
CDR3: CASSFRGGSVSNQPQHF
DNA: TGTGCCAGCAGCTTCAGGGGAGGGAGTGTAAGCAATCAGCCCCAGCATTTT

D: TRBD1
J: TRBJ1-2
V: TRBV7-2
size: -
CDR3: CASSFDRDYGYTF
DNA: TGTGCCAGCAGCTTCGACAGGGACTATGGCTACACCTTC

D: -
J: TRBJ2-3
V: TRBV19
size: -
CDR3: CASNSPTDTQYF
DNA: TGTGCCAGTAACTCGCCAACAGATACGCAGTATTTT

D: -
J: TRBJ1-3
V: TRBV6-1
size: -
CDR3: CASPGPNSGNTIYF
DNA: TGTGCCAGCCCAGGGCCTAACTCTGGAAACACCATATATTTT

D: -
J: TRBJ2-7
V: TRBV19
size: -
CDR3: CASSISSGNYYEQYF
DNA: TGTGCCAGTAGTATAAGTTCCGGGAACTACTACGAGCAGTACTTC

D: -
J: TRBJ2-7
V: TRBV6-5
size: -
CDR3: CASSYEGYEQYF
DNA: TGTGCCAGCAGTTACGAGGGCTACGAGCAGTACTTC

D: TRBD1
J: TRBJ2-4
V: TRBV27
size: -
CDR3: CASSRMTGRLAKNIQYF
DNA: TGTGCCAGCAGTCGAATGACAGGGCGTTTGGCCAAAAACATTCAGTACTTC

D: -
J: TRBJ1-5
V: TRBV6-1
size: few
CDR3: CASSIRSEGPQHF
DNA: TGTGCCAGCAGTATACGAAGCGAAGGGCCCCAGCATTTT

D: -
J: TRBJ2-3
V: TRBV13
size: few
CDR3: CASSFPRTNTDTQYF
DNA: TGTGCCAGCAGCTTTCCTAGGACAAACACAGATACGCAGTATTTT

D: TRBD2
J: TRBJ2-7
V: TRBV7-8
size: -
CDR3: CASSSRASGGFYEQYF
DNA: TGTGCCAGCAGTTCGAGGGCTAGCGGGGGATTCTACGAGCAGTACTTC

D: TRBD1
J: TRBJ1-1
V: TRBV11-3
size: -
CDR3: CASSPRTGAAEAFF
DNA: TGTGCCAGCAGCCCCCGGACAGGGGCGGCTGAAGCTTTCTTT

D: TRBD1
J: TRBJ2-2
V: TRBV19
size: -
CDR3: CASIGQGFNTGELFF
DNA: TGTGCCAGTATTGGACAGGGATTCAACACCGGGGAGCTGTTTTTT

D: -
J: TRBJ1-2
V: TRBV28
size: -
CDR3: CASKRGILMWGYTF
DNA: TGTGCCAGCAAGCGCGGAATCCTTATGTGGGGCTACACCTTC

D: -
J: TRBJ2-3
V: TRBV19
size: once
CDR3: CASSIDRGDTQYF
DNA: TGTGCCAGTAGTATAGATCGGGGGGATACGCAGTATTTT

D: TRBD2
J: TRBJ2-5
V: TRBV4-1
size: -
CDR3: CASSQDLWTSGKETQYF
DNA: TGCGCCAGCAGCCAAGACCTGTGGACTAGCGGAAAAGAGACCCAGTACTTC

D: TRBD2
J: TRBJ2-6
V: TRBV6-6
size: -
CDR3: CASTITGRLGANVLTF
DNA: TGTGCCAGCACCATTACCGGGAGGTTAGGGGCCAACGTCCTGACTTTC

D: -
J: TRBJ1-1
V: TRBV30
size: -
CDR3: CAWTADLPGTEAFF
DNA: TGTGCCTGGACCGCCGACCTCCCGGGCACTGAAGCTTTCTTT

D: TRBD1
J: TRBJ1-1
V: TRBV5-1
size: -
CDR3: CASSEPGQGAGTEAFF
DNA: TGCGCCAGCAGCGAACCGGGACAGGGGGCTGGCACTGAAGCTTTCTTT

D: -
J: TRBJ2-3
V: TRBV5-1
size: -
CDR3: CASSLSTDTQYF
DNA: TGCGCCAGCAGCTTGTCAACAGATACGCAGTATTTT

D: TRBD2
J: TRBJ2-1
V: TRBV5-1
size: -
CDR3: CASSFSSGRYYNEQFF
DNA: TGCGCCAGCAGCTTTTCCAGCGGGAGGTATTACAATGAGCAGTTCTTC

D: -
J: TRBJ2-5
V: TRBV19
size: -
CDR3: CASSTRAGEKTQYF
DNA: TGTGCCAGTAGTACCAGGGCAGGGGAAAAGACCCAGTACTTC